The clone carrying this T cell receptor beta chain was found once. The target antigen is unknown. These data belong to a study of cytomegalovirus exposure and HLA in healthy donors. Study results and limitations: In a later analysis, a genetic analysis reported fewer productive-TCR N-insertions in an Asian-associated ancestry cluster than the cohort average. Donor immune exposure was known only as CMV serostatus. Exclusion as indistinguishable affected some V segments, including TRBV6-2 and TRBV6-3.

CDR1 MNHNS and CDR2 SASEGT come from the germline V gene. The CDR3 is 16 amino acids. V was cut by 3 bases and J by 4 bases, with 18 bases left in between. With 60 Vbeta and 13 Jbeta primers, the PCR was carried out. Using immunoSEQ multiplex PCR, the repertoire was profiled, and TCRdb retains in-frame clones only, with some absent. The sample holds around 100,000 clones, more than 75% seen once. The sequenced material came from PBMCs. This chain joins TRBV6-1 and TRBJ1-1; D is possibly TRBD1 (5 bases). The clonotype originates from a woman aged 18 to 35 in good health and CMV-seropositive. CDR3 sequence: CASSELAGWWGTEAFF. DNA for the CDR3: TGTGCCAGCAGTGAGCTTGCAGGGTGGTGGGGCACTGAAGCTTTCTTT.